The next 10 T cell receptor beta chains were all read from a single sample in a study of PD-L1 blockade in urothelial cancer. The table came from immunoSEQ multiplex PCR; TCRdb's copy has only in-frame clones and leaves some out. The sample includes some 71,000 clones, 70% to 90% seen only once; the top ten take 3.4%. This material consisted of PBMCs, taken around atezolizumab (anti-PD-L1) treatment. These receptors were collected from a man aged 55-75 years with urothelial cancer.

The rearrangement links TRBV5-1 to TRBJ1-6; 7 bases line up with TRBD1. There are 14 residues in the CDR3. The J segment lost 5 bases and the V segment lost 2 bases, leaving 1 base of the junction unmatched. Germline assignment: CDR1 SGHRS and CDR2 YFSETQ. CDR3 protein: CASSFGQDNSPLHF. The CDR3 DNA sequence: TGCGCCAGCAGCTTCGGACAGGATAATTCACCCCTCCACTTT.

The count of this clone is one. The rearrangement joins TRBV4-1 to TRBJ1-1, with a tentative D call TRBD1 (6 bases). This CDR3 region has 17 residues. Trimming took off 0 bases at V and 4 bases at J, with 18 bases between the two ends. Per germline, CDR1 MGHRA and CDR2 YSYEKL. This chain's CDR3 is CASSQDGGGRGITEAFF. The CDR3 bases are TGCGCCAGCAGCCAAGATGGTGGAGGCAGGGGAATCACTGAAGCTTTCTTT.

The J gene is TRBJ1-2, the V gene TRBV13; D gene uncertain. CDR3 length: 14 amino acids. V was cut by 0 bases and J by 0 bases, with 5 bases left in between. The V gene's germline CDR1 is PRHDT and CDR2 FYEKMQ (reference sequence). The chain's CDR3 is CASSLGQPNYGYTF. The CDR3, as DNA: TGTGCCAGCAGCTTAGGACAGCCTAACTATGGCTACACCTTC. Combining the CDR3 with reference TRBV13 and TRBJ1-2 gives the whole variable domain AAGVIQSPRHLIKEKRETATLKCYPIPRHDTVYWYQQGPGQDPQFLISFYEKMQSDKGSIPDRFSAQQFSDYHSELNMSSLELGDSALYFCASSLGQPNYGYTFGSGTRLTVV.

The rearrangement uses TRBV7-2 and TRBJ2-7; D possibly corresponds to TRBD2 (6 bases). Germline loops: CDR1 SGHTA, CDR2 FQGNSA. The CDR3 loop spans 16 amino acids. The V end was cut by 5 bases, the J end by 6 bases, with 23 bases between. The CDR3 is CASSPNRPGLPSEQYF. The CDR3 DNA reads TGTGCCAGCAGCCCTAACCGACCGGGACTCCCGAGCGAGCAGTACTTC.

The rearrangement uses TRBV7-8 and TRBJ2-1, with unresolved D. Germline CDR1 SGHVS, CDR2 FQNEAQ. This CDR3 is 18 amino acids long. Deletions cut 0 bases from V and 0 bases from J, with 15 bases between. Here the CDR3 DNA reads TGTGCCAGCAGCTTAGCTATGTCGCGTAGAAGCTCCTACAATGAGCAGTTCTTC. The encoded protein is CASSLAMSRRSSYNEQFF.

This clone came up once. V and J are TRBV28 and TRBJ2-6; TRBD1 matches 8 bases. Germline assignment: CDR1 MDHEN and CDR2 SYDVKM. The CDR3 length is 15 residues. V was clipped by 5 bases and J by 2 bases; unmatched bases: 2. In DNA form, the CDR3 reads TGTGCCAGCAGTAAACAGGGGGCTGGGGCCAACGTCCTGACTTTC. Amino acids: CASSKQGAGANVLTF.

This sequence joins TRBV7-4 and TRBJ2-1; TRBD2 matches 9 bases. The CDR3 runs to 20 residues. With V trimmed by 5 bases and J by 8 bases, 25 bases remained unmatched. Germline CDR1 and CDR2: SGHVT and SQSDAQ. The CDR3 region is CASSPRVWTAGGPGGDEQFF. CDR3 bases: TGTGCCAGCAGCCCCCGTGTATGGACGGCGGGAGGGCCAGGTGGCGATGAGCAGTTCTTC.

This chain links TRBV5-6 with TRBJ1-1, with D possibly matching TRBD1 (6 bases). This CDR3 has 14 residues. In germline, CDR1 is SGHDT, CDR2 YYEEEE. Trimming shortened V by 4 bases and J by 1 base, and 11 bases separated the two germline ends. Written as DNA, the CDR3 is TGTGCCAGCAGCCCTCGGACAGCGAACACTGAAGCTTTCTTT. It codes for CASSPRTANTEAFF.

The chain has TRBV7-2 and TRBJ1-4; unclear D gene. Germline CDR1 reads SGHTA; CDR2 reads FQGNSA. The V end was cut by 5 bases, the J end by 7 bases, with 14 bases between. The length of the CDR3 is 14 residues. The chain's CDR3 is CASSPERSGEKLFF. CDR3 nucleotides: TGTGCCAGCAGCCCTGAGAGGAGTGGTGAAAAACTGTTTTTT.

The rearrangement uses TRBV9 and TRBJ2-1, with D possibly being TRBD2 (5 bases). The CDR3 covers 14 residues. Between the trimmed V and J ends, which lost 4 bases and 9 bases, there was a span of 17 bases. Germline V gives CDR1 SGDLS, CDR2 YYNGEE. The CDR3 DNA sequence: TGTGCCAGCAGCACTACCACTAGTCTGCTTGAGCAGTTCTTC. It specifies CASSTTTSLLEQFF.